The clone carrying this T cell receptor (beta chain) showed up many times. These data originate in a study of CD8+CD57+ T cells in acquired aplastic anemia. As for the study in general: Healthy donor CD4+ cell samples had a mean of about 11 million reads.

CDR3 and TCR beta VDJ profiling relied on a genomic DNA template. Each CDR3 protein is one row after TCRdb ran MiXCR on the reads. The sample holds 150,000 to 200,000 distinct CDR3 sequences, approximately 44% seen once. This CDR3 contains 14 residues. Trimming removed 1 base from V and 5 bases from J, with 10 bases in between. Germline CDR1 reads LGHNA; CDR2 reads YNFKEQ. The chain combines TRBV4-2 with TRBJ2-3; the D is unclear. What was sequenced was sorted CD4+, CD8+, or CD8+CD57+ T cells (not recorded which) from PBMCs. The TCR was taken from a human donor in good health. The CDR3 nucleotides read TGTGCCAGCAGCCAAGGTGGAATCGGAGATACGCAGTATTTT. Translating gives CASSQGGIGDTQYF.